This TCR beta chain was sequenced during a study of cytomegalovirus exposure and HLA in healthy donors. Germline values: CDR1 LNHDA, CDR2 SQIVND (reference sequence). Trimming stripped 10 bases from V and 2 bases from J, with 18 bases between. The CDR3 runs to 14 residues. PCR involved 60 Vbeta and 13 Jbeta primers. Here immunoSEQ multiplex PCR was the method, and the copy in TCRdb shows in-frame clones only, minus some. This table has some 140,000 clones, roughly three quarters appearing once. V usage is TRBV19 and J usage is TRBJ2-7; maybe TRBD2 (6 bases). Material: PBMCs. This sequence was found in a man between 40 and 49 years old in good health and CMV-seronegative. This CDR3 reads CATMSGGMPYEQYF. The CDR3 DNA sequence: TGTGCCACCATGAGCGGCGGGATGCCCTACGAGCAGTACTTC. The whole variable domain, filled in from reference TRBV19 and TRBJ2-7, reads DGGITQSPKYLFRKEGQNVTLSCEQNLNHDAMYWYRQDPGQGLRLIYYSQIVNDFQKGDIAEGYSVSREKKESFPLTVTSAQKNPTAFYLCATMSGGMPYEQYFGPGTRLTVT.